This T cell receptor beta chain was retrieved from a study of blood T cell repertoires in COVID-19. Generated by immunoSEQ multiplex PCR, the TCRdb table keeps only in-frame clones and is missing some. The repertoire holds about 110,000 clones, with approximately 85% as singletons. V shed 2 bases and J shed 2 bases, with 6 bases lying between them. The CDR3 extends over 13 amino acids. CDR1 is MNHNY and CDR2 is SVGAGI in the germline V gene (reference sequence). The sequence was collected from a human donor in a cohort sampled during active COVID-19. Input material: peripheral blood. The chain links TRBV6-6 to TRBJ1-1; D might be TRBD1 (5 bases). CDR3 nucleotides: TGTGCCAGCAGTTACAGGGGAAACACTGAAGCTTTCTTT. Its protein is CASSYRGNTEAFF.